Shown below are 11 T cell receptor beta chains from a single sample sequenced in a study of CD8 T cells in ankylosing spondylitis. TCRdb ran MiXCR on the 5' RACE reads and lists one entry per CDR3 protein. The data contain about 100,000 distinct CDR3 sequences, roughly 8.8% of them seen just once; the ten biggest clones take up under 6%. Sample: blood, either unsorted or a sorted T cell fraction (not recorded which). These receptors came from a male donor with ankylosing spondylitis or in good health (not recorded which).

The CDR3 DNA is TGTGCCAGCTGGCGGGGGGACTCCCTGGAGCAGTACTTC. Translated, it gives CASWRGDSLEQYF. V and J are TRBV5-4 and TRBJ2-7, with 8 bases matching TRBD2. Germline values: CDR1 SGHNT, CDR2 YYREEE (reference sequence). This CDR3 has 13 residues. Trimming took 7 bases from V and 7 from J; bases not matched to a gene: 10.

This clonotype was counted at least ten times. CDR3: CASSGRQGPNEKLFF. Written as DNA, the CDR3 is TGTGCCAGCAGCGGCCGACAGGGACCTAATGAAAAACTGTTTTTT. The chain joins TRBV9 to TRBJ1-4; 7 nucleotides line up with TRBD1. This CDR3 is 15 amino acids long. Germline V gives CDR1 SGDLS, CDR2 YYNGEE. V was clipped by 3 bases and J by 3 bases; unmatched bases: 5. Combining the CDR3 with reference TRBV9 and TRBJ1-4 gives the whole variable domain DSGVTQTPKHLITATGQRVTLRCSPRSGDLSVYWYQQSLDQGLQFLIQYYNGEERAKGNILERFSAQQFPDLHSELNLSSLELGDSALYFCASSGRQGPNEKLFFGSGTQLSVL.

This clonotype was seen repeatedly, ten times or more. The V call is TRBV24-1, the J call TRBJ2-3; possible D gene TRBD2, 7 bases. The CDR3 totals 16 residues. V gave up 6 bases and J gave up 0 bases, with 15 bases separating them. Germline CDR1 KGHDR, CDR2 SFDVKD. This CDR3 reads CATSSGGGPSTDTQYF. Written as DNA, the CDR3 is TGTGCCACCAGTTCGGGCGGGGGCCCTAGCACAGATACGCAGTATTTT.

This clonotype was recorded many times. An end of the junction differs from the germline gene, which may be a read error. The rearrangement uses TRBV7-7 and TRBJ2-5; D perhaps matches TRBD1 (5 bases). Germline CDR1 SSHAT, CDR2 FNYEAQ (reference sequence). The CDR3 sequence is 15 residues long. The CDR3 nucleotides read TGTGCTAGCAGCTTACTGCAGGGCGGATGGGAGACCCAGTACTTC. Translation gives CASSLLQGGWETQYF.

The chain recombines TRBV7-9 with TRBJ2-1; no reliable D call. In germline, CDR1 is SEHNR, CDR2 FQNEAQ (reference sequence). The CDR3 runs to 13 residues. V lost 3 bases, J lost 7 bases, and 10 bases lay in between. CDR3 sequence reads: CASSFGLGNEQFF. The CDR3 nucleotides are TGTGCCAGCAGCTTTGGGCTGGGAAATGAGCAGTTCTTC.

The sample holds many counts of this clonotype. The chain joins TRBV5-1 to TRBJ2-1; TRBD2 is a possible D gene (6 bases). The germline V and J ends were trimmed by 0 bases and 8 bases, with 18 bases remaining between them. Germline V CDR1 and CDR2: SGHRS, YFSETQ. The CDR3 covers 16 residues. CDR3 residues: CASSLGAARGGHEQFF. CDR3 in DNA: TGCGCCAGCAGCTTGGGGGCGGCGCGGGGAGGCCATGAGCAGTTCTTC.

This clonotype was counted ten times or more. The chain combines TRBV6-1 with TRBJ2-7; TRBD1 or TRBD2 may be the D gene (5 bases each). CDR1 and CDR2 (germline): MNHNS, SASEGT. The CDR3 is 18 residues long. With 6 bases removed from V and 2 bases from J, the gap between germline ends came to 26 bases. CDR3 sequence: CASSQYPPGDAGPYEQYF. DNA of the CDR3: TGTGCCAGCAGCCAATACCCCCCCGGGGACGCCGGGCCCTACGAGCAGTACTTC.

This clonotype has a count of ten or more. V gene TRBV5-1 combines with J gene TRBJ1-2, with D tentatively TRBD1 (6 bases). The CDR3 loop spans 15 amino acids. V was shortened by 4 bases and J by 4 bases, with 17 bases between the two germline ends. Germline V CDR1 and CDR2: SGHRS, YFSETQ. In nucleotides, the CDR3 is TGCGCCAGCAGCCCCGGGACAACCGTCGGCTATGGCTACACCTTC. It codes for CASSPGTTVGYGYTF.

This clonotype was observed at least ten times. V and J are TRBV4-1 and TRBJ2-7; 7 bases are shared with TRBD1. Per the germline V gene, CDR1 is MGHRA and CDR2 is YSYEKL. Trimming took 3 bases from V and 2 from J; bases not matched to a gene: 4. This CDR3 comprises 14 residues. CDR3 sequence: CASSHTQGTYEQYF. CDR3 nucleotides: TGCGCCAGCAGCCACACACAGGGGACCTACGAGCAGTACTTC.

This clonotype was detected ten times or more. The V gene is TRBV12-5, the J gene TRBJ2-6; D gene unclear. The V and J ends lost 5 bases and 13 bases respectively, with 12 bases between them. CDR1 LGHNT and CDR2 FRNRAP come from the germline V gene. This CDR3 has 12 amino acids. The CDR3 sequence is CASGPPPLVLTF. The DNA for the CDR3 is TGTGCTAGTGGTCCACCCCCTCTAGTCCTGACTTTC.

This clonotype was counted at least ten times. V usage is TRBV11-1 and J usage is TRBJ1-2, with D possibly TRBD1 on 5 matching bases. Germline V lookup: CDR1 SGHAT, CDR2 FQDESV (reference sequence). Deletions cut 5 bases from V and 9 bases from J, with 13 bases between. The CDR3 loop spans 12 amino acids. CDR3 protein: CASSPQTDSYTF. The CDR3 DNA sequence: TGTGCCAGCAGCCCACAGACGGACAGCTACACCTTC.